The source of this TCR beta chain is a study of neoadjuvant anti-PD-1 for oral cavity cancer. About the study: Patients mostly received three to four biweekly nivolumab doses at 3 mg/kg before surgery. Patients without progression got a fourth dose around day 43.

Blood libraries mostly used 400 to 500 ng genomic DNA, six replicates each. The method was immunoSEQ multiplex PCR; TCRdb's version includes in-frame clones alone and lacks a portion of them. The table has around 13,000 clones, 70% seen once. CDR3 length: 15 residues. Germline V lookup: CDR1 MNHNS, CDR2 SASEGT. The ends were cut back, 6 bases at V and 2 bases at J, with 16 bases in the middle. This TCR derives from a person between 40 and 85 years old with oral cavity squamous cell carcinoma. The starting material was PBMCs, obtained before nivolumab (anti-PD-1) treatment. This rearrangement joins TRBV6-1 to TRBJ1-2; the D is unclear. This chain's CDR3 is CASSPTGGPNYGYTF. The CDR3 DNA follows: TGTGCCAGCAGCCCCACGGGAGGGCCGAACTATGGCTACACCTTC.